These T cell receptor beta chains were read from a single sample in a study of T-cell reconstitution after alpha-beta-depleted transplantation in children. TCRdb re-analysed the PCR reads in MiXCR, keeping a single row per CDR3 protein. Of around 6,700 distinct CDR3 sequences listed, approximately 16% are singletons. Specimen: PBMCs, collected before TCRalphabeta/CD19-depleted stem cell transplant. These receptors all stem from a boy under 10 years old with acute lymphoblastic leukemia, due to receive a stem cell transplant. CDR3s include the opening cysteine and the closing phenylalanine or tryptophan. D genes are given only for firm matches. Only some rows state a clone size, as once, few, many or a class for expanded clones.

DNA | CDR3 | V | D | J | size
TGTGCCAGCAGCCCCGGCGGGGTTGAGCAGTTCTTC | CASSPGGVEQFF | TRBV5-4 | . | TRBJ2-1 | medium-sized
TGTGCCAGCACTCCAGCATACAATGAGCAGTTCTTC | CASTPAYNEQFF | TRBV2 | . | TRBJ2-1 | medium-sized
TGCGCCAGCAGCCAAGTTACAGGGAACACTGAAGCTTTCTTT | CASSQVTGNTEAFF | TRBV4-1 | . | TRBJ1-1 | medium-sized
TGCGCCAGCAGCCTCCAGGGCGGGGGCTCCTACGAGCAGTACTTC | CASSLQGGGSYEQYF | TRBV5-1 | TRBD2 | TRBJ2-7 | medium-sized
TGTGCCACCAAGGACAGGGGGCGAGTGGGTGGGGCCAACGTCCTGACTTTC | CATKDRGRVGGANVLTF | TRBV11-2 | TRBD1 | TRBJ2-6 | medium-sized
TGTGCCAGCAGTGAACAGGGGCGCCAGAATGAAAAACTGTTTTTT | CASSEQGRQNEKLFF | TRBV2 | . | TRBJ1-4 | many
TGTGCCAGCTCACCAATATCAGGGGGCGAGTACGAGCAGTACTTC | CASSPISGGEYEQYF | TRBV18 | TRBD1 | TRBJ2-7 | medium-sized
TGTGCCAGCAGCTTGAGGGGGGGCGCAAATAATTCACCCCTCCACTTT | CASSLRGGANNSPLHF | TRBV6-1 | . | TRBJ1-6 | many
TGTGCCAGCTCACCTTCTACCGGGACAGGGGGCTGGGACACTGAAGCTTTCTTT | CASSPSTGTGGWDTEAFF | TRBV18 | TRBD1 | TRBJ1-1 | many
TGTGCCAGCAGCTTAAGTCTAGCGGGGGGGCAAGATACGCAGTATTTT | CASSLSLAGGQDTQYF | TRBV7-2 | TRBD2 | TRBJ2-3 | many
TGTGCCAGCAGTTACACAGCGGGGGGTTTCCAAGAGACCCAGTACTTC | CASSYTAGGFQETQYF | TRBV6-2/TRBV6-3 | TRBD2 | TRBJ2-5 | medium-sized
TGTGCCAGCACTGCTAGCGGGGGGGCCTGGTACGAGCAGTACTTC | CASTASGGAWYEQYF | TRBV12-3/TRBV12-4 | TRBD2 | TRBJ2-7 | .
TGTGCCAGCAGCTTATCGACAGACTATGGCTACACCTTC | CASSLSTDYGYTF | TRBV7-2 | . | TRBJ1-2 | medium-sized
TGTGCCAACAGTAAGAACGGGTCAATGAACACCGGGGAGCTGTTTTTT | CANSKNGSMNTGELFF | TRBV10-3 | . | TRBJ2-2 | medium-sized
TGCAGCGTTGCCCCTGCCAGGGTGTCAATGAACACTGAAGCTTTCTTT | CSVAPARVSMNTEAFF | TRBV29-1 | . | TRBJ1-1 | many
TGTGCCAGCAGTCCAGGGGCGGGGCAGCCCCAGCATTTT | CASSPGAGQPQHF | TRBV6-6 | . | TRBJ1-5 | many
TGTGCCAGCAGCTTTACCGAGACCCAGTACTTC | CASSFTETQYF | TRBV11-2 | . | TRBJ2-5 | many
TGTGCCACCAGCAGAGACCCTTCAGGGGCCCTTATGAACATTCAGTACTTC | CATSRDPSGALMNIQYF | TRBV15 | . | TRBJ2-4 | medium-sized
TGTGCCAGCAGCAAACCGGGACAGGGCTCTGGGGCCAACGTCCTGACTTTC | CASSKPGQGSGANVLTF | TRBV27 | TRBD1 | TRBJ2-6 | .
TGCAGTGCTAGAGATCTCAGGACAGTCCAAGAGACCCAGTACTTC | CSARDLRTVQETQYF | TRBV20-1 | . | TRBJ2-5 | medium-sized
TGTGCTAGTGGTTTGGAGCTCTCCTCCTACGAGCAGTACTTC | CASGLELSSYEQYF | TRBV12-5 | . | TRBJ2-7 | many
TGTGCCAGCAGTTTATTGGGTGCCGGGGCTGGGACCCAGTACTTC | CASSLLGAGAGTQYF | TRBV27 | . | TRBJ2-5 | many
TGCGCCCTTTACAATGAGCAGTTCTTC | CALYNEQFF | TRBV23-1 | . | TRBJ2-1 | .
TGTGCCATCACCTCGGGGCAGGGAAACGGCTACACCTTC | CAITSGQGNGYTF | TRBV7-9 | . | TRBJ1-2 | .
TGTGCCAGCAGCACGACAGGGGGCGTGGGGACTGAAGCTTTCTTT | CASSTTGGVGTEAFF | TRBV9 | TRBD1 | TRBJ1-1 | .
TGCGCCACTACGAACAGGGTATACCAAGAGACCCAGTACTTC | CATTNRVYQETQYF | TRBV10-2 | . | TRBJ2-5 | medium-sized
TGTGCCAGCAGTTACTCGTTTCAGCCCCAGCATTTT | CASSYSFQPQHF | TRBV6-6 | . | TRBJ1-5 | many
TGTGCCAGCAGCGCATCACAGGGGGCTGGCTACACCTTC | CASSASQGAGYTF | TRBV7-9 | TRBD1 | TRBJ1-2 | medium-sized
TGCAGTGCTGGGCCGAGGTTTTCCTACAATGAGCAGTTCTTC | CSAGPRFSYNEQFF | TRBV20-1 | . | TRBJ2-1 | few
TGTGCCAGCAGTGAGCGGGGGGGCACAGATACGCAGTATTTT | CASSERGGTDTQYF | TRBV6-4 | TRBD2 | TRBJ2-3 | medium-sized
TGTGCCAGCAGCTTTGGGGGGCTGAACACCGGGGAGCTGTTTTTT | CASSFGGLNTGELFF | TRBV5-5 | . | TRBJ2-2 | .